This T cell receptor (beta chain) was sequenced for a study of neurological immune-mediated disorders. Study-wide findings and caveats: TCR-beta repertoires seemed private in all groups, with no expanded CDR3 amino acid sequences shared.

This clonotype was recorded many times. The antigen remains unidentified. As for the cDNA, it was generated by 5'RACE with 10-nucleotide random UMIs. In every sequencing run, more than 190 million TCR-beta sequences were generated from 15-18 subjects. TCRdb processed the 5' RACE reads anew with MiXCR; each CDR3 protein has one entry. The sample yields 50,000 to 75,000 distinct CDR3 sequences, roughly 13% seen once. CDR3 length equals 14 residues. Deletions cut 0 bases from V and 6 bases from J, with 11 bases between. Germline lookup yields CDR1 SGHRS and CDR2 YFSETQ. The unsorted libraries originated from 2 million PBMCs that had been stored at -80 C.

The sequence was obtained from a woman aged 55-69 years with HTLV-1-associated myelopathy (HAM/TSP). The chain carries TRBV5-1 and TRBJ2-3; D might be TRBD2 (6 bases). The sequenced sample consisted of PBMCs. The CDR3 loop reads CASSLEGGGDTQYF. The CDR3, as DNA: TGCGCCAGCAGCTTGGAGGGAGGAGGTGATACGCAGTATTTT. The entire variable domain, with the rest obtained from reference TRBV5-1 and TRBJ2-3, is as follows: KAGVTQTPRYLIKTRGQQVTLSCSPISGHRSVSWYQQTPGQGLQFLFEYFSETQRNKGNFPGRFSGRQFSNSRSEMNVSTLELGDSALYLCASSLEGGGDTQYFGPGTRLTVL.